Presented here are 10 T cell receptor beta chains from one specimen sequenced in a study of blood T cell repertoires in COVID-19. The repertoire was sequenced with immunoSEQ multiplex PCR; TCRdb's copy has only in-frame clones and lacks some. Of some 220,000 clones listed, roughly 85% were seen once; the top ten hold less than 15%. Source material: peripheral blood. These TCRs come from a woman younger than 30 who had recovered from COVID-19.

The chain links TRBV4-3 to TRBJ2-1; weak D call: TRBD2 (5 bases). The ends were cut back, 4 bases at V and 1 base at J, with 14 bases in the middle. Germline assignment: CDR1 LGHNA and CDR2 YSLEER. The CDR3 is made up of 16 amino acids. CDR3 loop: CASSPLGSYSYNEQFF. DNA for the CDR3: TGCGCCAGCAGCCCCTTGGGGAGTTATTCCTACAATGAGCAGTTCTTC.

V and J are TRBV27 and TRBJ1-2; D possibly corresponds to TRBD1 (5 bases). Trimming shortened V by 3 bases and J by 8 bases, and 10 bases separated the two germline ends. The CDR3 sequence is 12 residues long. Germline loops: CDR1 MNHEY, CDR2 SMNVEV (reference sequence). The CDR3 region has the DNA TGTGCCAGCAGTTTCGGGGGTAGGGGCTACACCTTC. Protein: CASSFGGRGYTF.

This clone was seen only a few times. V and J are TRBV5-4 and TRBJ2-5, with TRBD2 matching 7 bases. There are 14 residues in the CDR3. CDR1 and CDR2 (germline): SGHNT, YYREEE (reference sequence). J was trimmed by 2 bases and V by 6 bases; bases with no gene match: 7. For the CDR3, the DNA is TGTGCCAGCACCGGGGGGACGGTTCAAGAGACCCAGTACTTC. It yields the protein CASTGGTVQETQYF.

V usage is TRBV4-1 and J usage is TRBJ2-3; 11 bases are shared with TRBD2. Germline CDR1 and CDR2: MGHRA and YSYEKL. V trimming: 1 base; J trimming: 4 bases; junction bases outside the gene matches: 1. The CDR3 length is 15 residues. CDR3 DNA: TGCGCCAGCAGCCAAGTGGGACTAGCGGCAGATACGCAGTATTTT. Translated: CASSQVGLAADTQYF.

This clone was detected once. The J gene is TRBJ2-7, the V gene TRBV7-8; 10 bases are shared with TRBD2. The junction had 4 bases not matched to a gene; V was cut back by 2 bases and J by 3 bases. Germline assignment: CDR1 SGHVS and CDR2 FQNEAQ. The CDR3 contains 15 residues. This CDR3 reads CASSLLAGDSYEQYF. DNA of the CDR3: TGTGCCAGCAGCTTACTAGCGGGAGATAGCTACGAGCAGTACTTC.

This chain joins TRBV11-2 and TRBJ2-1; D is unclear. CDR1 is SGHAT and CDR2 is FQNNGV in the germline V gene. This CDR3 has 16 residues. The germline V and J ends were trimmed by 4 bases and 3 bases, with 16 bases remaining between them. CDR3 DNA: TGTGCCAGCAGCTCCCCACTACCGCCCCTCTACAATGAGCAGTTCTTC. Translation gives CASSSPLPPLYNEQFF.

J is TRBJ2-1 and V is TRBV7-6; TRBD2 matches 7 bases. J gave up 0 bases and V 3 bases, and 5 bases lay outside the gene matches. Germline V gives CDR1 SGHVS, CDR2 FNYEAQ. The CDR3 sequence is 16 residues long. The DNA for the CDR3 is TGTGCCAGCAGCTTGCTAGCGGAGGTCTCCTACAATGAGCAGTTCTTC. Its translation: CASSLLAEVSYNEQFF.

Worth noting for this clone: The sample holds other DNA sequences that translate to the same CDR3. The rearrangement links TRBV6-5 to TRBJ2-3; D ambiguous. The CDR3 runs to 13 residues. The germline CDR1 and CDR2 sequences are MNHEY and SVGAGI. Trimming stripped 2 bases from V and 1 base from J, with 4 bases between. The CDR3 nucleotides are TGTGCCAGCAGTTACCCGGGCACAGATACGCAGTATTTT. Encoded protein: CASSYPGTDTQYF.

This rearrangement joins TRBV3-1 (or the pseudogene TRBV3-2) to TRBJ2-7; perhaps TRBD1 as D (6 bases). The germline V gene has CDR1 LGHDT and CDR2 YNNKEL (reference sequence). This CDR3 is built from 14 residues. The V gene lost 0 bases and the J gene lost 5 bases, with 11 bases spanning the gap. DNA for the CDR3: TGTGCCAGCAGCCAAGATCAGGGGCACGACGAGCAGTACTTC. Translated, it gives CASSQDQGHDEQYF.

A remark on this clone: Germline is not matched at one junction end, which may reflect a read error. The chain is built from TRBV11-3 and TRBJ2-1; TRBD2 agrees at 9 bases. The CDR3 contains 19 residues. The germline V gene encodes CDR1 SGHNT and CDR2 YENEEA. This CDR3 reads CASSLGTTSGGLAYYEQFF. DNA for the CDR3: TGTGCCAGCAGCTTAGGGACAACCAGCGGGGGACTAGCCTACTATGAGCAGTTCTTC. The full variable domain, rest sourced from reference TRBV11-3 and TRBJ2-1, is EAGVVQSPRYKIIEKKQPVAFWCNPISGHNTLYWYLQNLGQGPELLIRYENEEAVDDSQLPKDRFSAERLKGVDSTLKIQPAELGDSAVYLCASSLGTTSGGLAYYEQFFGPGTRLTVL.